The clone carrying this T cell receptor (beta chain) was recorded at least ten times. This record belongs to a study of molecular identifiers for immune sequencing clone quantification. The CDR3 consists of 19 residues. The V gene's germline CDR1 is SGHVS and CDR2 FNYEAQ. With V trimmed by 5 bases and J by 3 bases, 14 bases remained unmatched. TCR libraries were built in bulk with a published protocol and specific TCR primers. Via MiXCR, TCRdb re-called the PCR reads, giving one row per CDR3 protein. The sample holds around 86,000 distinct CDR3 sequences, around a fifth seen once. This rearrangement joins TRBV7-6 to TRBJ2-3, with 13 bases fitting TRBD2. Sequenced sample: naive CD8+ T cells from blood, with Jurkat cell RNA spiked in. Noted subset: FACS-sorted CD8+CD4-CCR7+CD45RA+ naive T cells. This clonotype was obtained from a human donor in good health. Some libraries in this study had Jurkat cell RNA spiked in. The chain's CDR3 is CASSRTPGLAGPSTDTQYF. In nucleotides, the CDR3 is TGTGCCAGCAGCCGTACGCCGGGACTAGCGGGACCGAGTACAGATACGCAGTATTTT. Together with reference TRBV7-6 and TRBJ2-3, the CDR3 gives the full variable domain: GAGVSQSPRYKVTKRGQDVALRCDPISGHVSLYWYRQALGQGPEFLTYFNYEAQQDKSGLPNDRFSAERPEGSISTLTIQRTEQRDSAMYRCASSRTPGLAGPSTDTQYFGPGTRLTVL.